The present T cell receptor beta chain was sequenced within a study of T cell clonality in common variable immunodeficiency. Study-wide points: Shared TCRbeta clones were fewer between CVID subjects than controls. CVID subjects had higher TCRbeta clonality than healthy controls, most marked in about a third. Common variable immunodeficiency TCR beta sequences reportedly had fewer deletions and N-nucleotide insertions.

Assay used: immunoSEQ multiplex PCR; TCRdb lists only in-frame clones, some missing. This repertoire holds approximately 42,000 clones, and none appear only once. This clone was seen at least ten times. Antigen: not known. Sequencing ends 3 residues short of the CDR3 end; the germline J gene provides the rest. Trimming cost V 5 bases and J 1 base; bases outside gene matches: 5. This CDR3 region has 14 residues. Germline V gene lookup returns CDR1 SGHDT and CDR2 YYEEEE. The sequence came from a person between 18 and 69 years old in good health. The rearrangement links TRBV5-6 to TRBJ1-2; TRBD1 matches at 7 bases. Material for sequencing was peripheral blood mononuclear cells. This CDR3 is CASRWTGVNYGYTF. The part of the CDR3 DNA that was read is TGTGCCAGCAGGTGGACAGGTGTTAACTATGGC.